The text below deals with one T cell receptor beta chain. Its recognized antigen is unknown. Base quality data are lacking; no much larger clone is found one base away. The record originates from a study of STAT5B mutations in CD4+ large granular lymphocyte leukemia (dated by TCRdb to between 2020 and 2023). Broadly, across the study: Among healthy controls, the CDR3 'QG' motif was associated with a particular HLA allele. TCRbeta repertoires of CD4+ T-cell large granular lymphocyte leukemia patients were compared with those of healthy blood donors. Flow cytometry on FACSCanto II or FACSVerse showed that the purified fractions were more than 95% pure among lymphocytes.

Healthy controls were roughly 35 blood donors whose buffy coats came from the Finnish Red Cross blood service. All TCR-sequenced material derived from peripheral blood: patient blood samples and healthy donor buffy coats. Peripheral blood mononuclear cells were isolated by Ficoll-Hypaque gradient centrifugation. Magnetic purification was used to isolate CD4+ cells from the buffy coats of the healthy controls. The Gentra Puregene Cell and Tissue kit was used to extract genomic DNA, and a Qubit 2.0 fluorometer was used to measure the amount of genomic DNA. The immunoSEQ assay at survey resolution was used to sequence TCRbeta rearrangements from genomic DNA. The paper's processing steps were these. In the TCR sequencing data, the lowest productive clonotype frequency that could be detected was 2.59 x 10-5. Analyses included only productive TCRbeta rearrangements, meaning complete and in-frame sequences. The clonality of each sample was calculated as Simpson clonality in the immunoSEQ Analyzer version 3.0. Based on frequency, clones were grouped as very rare, small, medium, large (1-20%) or hyperexpanded (>20%). Generation probabilities were estimated with OLGA 1.2.3, V-gene circos plots were made with VDJtools, specificities were looked up in VDJdb, and CDR3 motifs were identified with GLIPH. Not all clones reach the TCRdb copy of this immuneACCESS table, which keeps in-frame sequences only. Checked studies attribute under half of the gap to unresolved V genes and leave the rest unexplained. From that table come the V and J calls and clone size; the DNA was used to work out D and trimming. The sample table shows about 32,000 clones, and approximately 71% are seen once. The ten largest clones capture more than 0.35% of the sample.

The germline V gene encodes CDR1 MNHNS and CDR2 SASEGT. The CDR3, cysteine through phenylalanine, is 14 amino acids long. The read is trimmed to its CDR3 DNA, 42 bases read in frame from base 1. V loses 3 bases, J loses 3 bases, and the germline ends lie 9 bases apart. What the study reported, not specific to this receptor: Enrichment of TRBV06-family usage was observed among the top patient clones (8/27) relative to healthy controls (2/35). Main leukemic clonotypes were private to each patient, although 25% to 30% of the main leukemic clonotypes were found at low frequency in the non-leukemic repertoires of other patients. The data were not HLA-matched, and the higher clonality in CD4+ T-LGLL than in CD8+ T-LGLL could be due to the relatively small sample size. Compared with healthy CD4+ repertoires, CD4-sorted patient repertoires appeared more clonal, and this difference remained even after the putative leukemic clones were removed.

The sample taken for sequencing was CD4+ T cells from blood buffy coats. The clonotype originates from a human donor in good health. The V and J genes are TRBV6-1 and TRBJ1-5, with the D gene not clear enough to name. The DNA sequence follows: TGTGCCAGCAGTGAGGCAGCGCCCAATCAGCCCCAGCATTTT. Its protein product is CASSEAAPNQPQHF.